This T cell receptor (beta chain) comes out of a study of tumor-infiltrating lymphocytes in localized non-small cell lung cancer. Notes on the study in general: Only some patients had TCR sequencing, depending on available tissue.

To note about this clone: The antigen is undetermined.

Profiling relied on immunoSEQ multiplex PCR, and the TCRdb table lists in-frame clones only, not all of them. The sample has just over 7,000 clones, roughly 69% seen once. Sample: uninvolved lung tissue not adjacent to the tumor. The clonotype was recovered from a human donor with non-small cell lung cancer.

The CDR3 protein is CASSSPALGGARETQYF. CDR3 sequence (DNA): TGTGCCAGCAGCTCTCCGGCTCTCGGGGGGGCGCGGGAGACCCAGTACTTC. The chain carries TRBV7-9 and TRBJ2-5; 8 bases match TRBD2. V gave up 4 bases and J gave up 5 bases; unmatched junction bases: 15. Germline V gene data show CDR1 as SEHNR and CDR2 as FQNEAQ (reference sequence). This CDR3 is built from 17 residues.